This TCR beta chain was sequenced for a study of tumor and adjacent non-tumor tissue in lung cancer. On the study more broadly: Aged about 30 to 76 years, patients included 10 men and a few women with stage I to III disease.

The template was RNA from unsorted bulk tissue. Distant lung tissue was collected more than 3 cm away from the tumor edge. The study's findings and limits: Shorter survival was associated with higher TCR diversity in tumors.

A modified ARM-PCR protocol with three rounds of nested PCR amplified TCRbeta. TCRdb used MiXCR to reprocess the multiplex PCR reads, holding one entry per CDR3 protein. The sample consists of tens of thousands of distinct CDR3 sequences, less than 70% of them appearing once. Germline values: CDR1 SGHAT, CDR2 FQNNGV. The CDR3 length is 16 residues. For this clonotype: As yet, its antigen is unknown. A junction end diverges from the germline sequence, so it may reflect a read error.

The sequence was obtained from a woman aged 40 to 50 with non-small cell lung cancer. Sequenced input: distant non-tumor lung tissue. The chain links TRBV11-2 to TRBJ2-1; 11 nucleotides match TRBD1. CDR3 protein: CASSLEGTGGYSEHLF. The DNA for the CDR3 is TGTGCCAGCAGCTTAGAGGGGACAGGGGGTTACAGTGAGCACTTATTC.